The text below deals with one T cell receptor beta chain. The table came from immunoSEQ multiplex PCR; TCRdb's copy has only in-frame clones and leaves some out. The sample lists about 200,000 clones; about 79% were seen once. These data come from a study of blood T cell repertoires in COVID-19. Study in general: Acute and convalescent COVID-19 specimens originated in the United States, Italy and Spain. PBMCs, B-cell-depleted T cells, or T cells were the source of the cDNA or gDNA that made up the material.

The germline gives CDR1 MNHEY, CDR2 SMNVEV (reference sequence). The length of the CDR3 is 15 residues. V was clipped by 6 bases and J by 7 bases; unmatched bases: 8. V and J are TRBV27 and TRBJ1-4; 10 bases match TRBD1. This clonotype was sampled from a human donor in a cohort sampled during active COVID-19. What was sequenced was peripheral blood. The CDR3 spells CASSDRGLRGEKLFF. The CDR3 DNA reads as TGTGCCAGCAGCGACAGGGGGCTACGGGGTGAAAAACTGTTTTTT. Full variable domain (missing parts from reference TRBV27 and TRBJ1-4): EAQVTQNPRYLITVTGKKLTVTCSQNMNHEYMSWYRQDPGLGLRQIYYSMNVEVTDKGDVPEGYKVSRKEKRNFPLILESPSPNQTSLYFCASSDRGLRGEKLFFGSGTQLSVL.